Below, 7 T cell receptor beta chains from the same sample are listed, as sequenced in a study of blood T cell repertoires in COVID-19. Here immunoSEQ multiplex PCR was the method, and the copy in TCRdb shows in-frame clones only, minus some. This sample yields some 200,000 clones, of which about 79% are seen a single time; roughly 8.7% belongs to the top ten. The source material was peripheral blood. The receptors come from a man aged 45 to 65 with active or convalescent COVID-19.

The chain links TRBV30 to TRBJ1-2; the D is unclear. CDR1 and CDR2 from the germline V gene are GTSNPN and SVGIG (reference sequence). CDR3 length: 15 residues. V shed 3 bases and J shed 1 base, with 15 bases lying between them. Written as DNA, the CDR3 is TGTGCCTGGAGCGGAATGGGCCTTTTTAACTATGGCTACACCTTC. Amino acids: CAWSGMGLFNYGYTF. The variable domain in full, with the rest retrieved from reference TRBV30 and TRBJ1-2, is SQTIHQWPATLVQPVGSPLSLECTVEGTSNPNLYWYRQAAGRGLQLLFYSVGIGQISSEVPQNLSASRPQDRQFILSSKKLLLSDSGFYLCAWSGMGLFNYGYTFGSGTRLTVV.

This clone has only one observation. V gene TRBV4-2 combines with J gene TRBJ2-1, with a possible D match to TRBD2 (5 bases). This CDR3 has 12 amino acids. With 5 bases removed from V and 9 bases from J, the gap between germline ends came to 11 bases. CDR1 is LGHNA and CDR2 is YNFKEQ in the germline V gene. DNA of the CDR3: TGTGCCAGCAGCACCCTGGGAGTTGAGCAGTTCTTC. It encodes CASSTLGVEQFF.

The CDR3 DNA sequence: TGTGCCAGCAGCCCAAATCCTGCGGGGGCAGGCGGGGAGCTGTTTTTT. Translated, it gives CASSPNPAGAGGELFF. This chain connects TRBV9 to TRBJ2-2, with D possibly being TRBD2 (7 bases). This CDR3 is 16 amino acids long. Per the germline V gene, CDR1 is SGDLS and CDR2 is YYNGEE. Between the trimmed V and J ends, which lost 4 bases and 7 bases, there was a span of 20 bases.

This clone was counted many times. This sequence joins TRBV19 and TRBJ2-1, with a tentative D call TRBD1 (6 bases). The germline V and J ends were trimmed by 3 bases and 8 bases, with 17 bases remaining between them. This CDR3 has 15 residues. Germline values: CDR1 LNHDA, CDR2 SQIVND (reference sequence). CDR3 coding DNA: TGTGCCAGTAGTATCTTGGGACGGTCAGGGGATGAGCAGTTCTTC. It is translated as CASSILGRSGDEQFF.

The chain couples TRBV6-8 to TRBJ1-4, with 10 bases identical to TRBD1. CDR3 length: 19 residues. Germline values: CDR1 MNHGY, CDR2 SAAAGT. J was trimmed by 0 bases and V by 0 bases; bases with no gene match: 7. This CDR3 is CASSYSDRGHLATNEKLFF. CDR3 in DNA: TGTGCCAGCAGTTACTCCGACAGGGGGCATTTGGCAACTAATGAAAAACTGTTTTTT.

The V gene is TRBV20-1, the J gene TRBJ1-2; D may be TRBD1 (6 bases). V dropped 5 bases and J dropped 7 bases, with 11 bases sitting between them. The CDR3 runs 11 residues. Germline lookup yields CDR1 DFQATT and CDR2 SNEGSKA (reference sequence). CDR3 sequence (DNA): TGCAGTGCTTATACAGGGAGTGGCTACACCTTC. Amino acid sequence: CSAYTGSGYTF.

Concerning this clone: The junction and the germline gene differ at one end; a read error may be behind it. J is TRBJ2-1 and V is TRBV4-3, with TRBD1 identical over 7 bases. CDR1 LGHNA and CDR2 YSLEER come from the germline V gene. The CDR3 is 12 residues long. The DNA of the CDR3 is TGCGCCAGCAGCCGAAACCGGGACAGCGCGATCTTC. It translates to CASSRNRDSAIF.